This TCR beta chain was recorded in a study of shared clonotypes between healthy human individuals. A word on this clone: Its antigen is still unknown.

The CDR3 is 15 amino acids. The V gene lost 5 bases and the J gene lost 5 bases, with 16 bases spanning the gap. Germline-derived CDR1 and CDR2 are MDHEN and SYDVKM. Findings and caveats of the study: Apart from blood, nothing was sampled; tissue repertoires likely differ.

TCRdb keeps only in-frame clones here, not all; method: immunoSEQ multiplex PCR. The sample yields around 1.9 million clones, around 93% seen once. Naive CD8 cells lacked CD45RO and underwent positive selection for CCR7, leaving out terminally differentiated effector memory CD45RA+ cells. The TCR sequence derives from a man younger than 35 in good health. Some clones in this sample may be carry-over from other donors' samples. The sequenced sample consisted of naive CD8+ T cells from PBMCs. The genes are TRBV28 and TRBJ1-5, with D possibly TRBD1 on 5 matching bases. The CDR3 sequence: CASSHYRDRDQPQHF. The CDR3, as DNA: TGTGCCAGCAGTCACTACCGGGACCGAGATCAGCCCCAGCATTTT.